Below are 7 T cell receptor beta chains sequenced from a single sample in a study of T cells in Graves' hyperthyroidism and ophthalmopathy. RNA transcripts served as the template for amplifying TCR beta CDR3 regions. A first-round RT-PCR of the TCR CDR3 used the HTBI primer set. One entry per CDR3 protein results from TCRdb running MiXCR on the multiplex PCR reads. The data contain 35,000 or so distinct CDR3 sequences, roughly 50% of them singletons. Material: blood. These receptors all come from a man in his forties with Graves' ophthalmopathy.

This clonotype was seen a few times. The rearrangement uses TRBV28 and TRBJ1-4; 7 bases map to TRBD1. J lost 7 bases, V lost 6 bases, and 11 bases had no gene match. CDR1 MDHEN and CDR2 SYDVKM come from the germline V gene. This CDR3 comprises 15 residues. The CDR3, as DNA: TGTGCCAGCAGCCCCTCAGGGGGGGCTACTGAAAAACTGTTTTTT. This translates into CASSPSGGATEKLFF. Using reference TRBV28 and TRBJ1-4 for the parts outside the CDR3, the full variable domain is DVKVTQSSRYLVKRTGEKVFLECVQDMDHENMFWYRQDPGLGLRLIYFSYDVKMKEKGDIPEGYSVSREKKERFSLILESASTNQTSMYLCASSPSGGATEKLFFGSGTQLSVL.

This clonotype was observed many times. The chain employs TRBV6-2 or TRBV6-3 and TRBJ2-7; a weak D match, TRBD1 (5 bases). V lost 4 bases and J lost 3, with 13 bases in between. This CDR3 has 14 residues. Germline CDR1 and CDR2: MNHEY and SVGEGT. Here the CDR3 DNA reads TGTGCCAGCAGTTTTCGGGCAGGGTACTACGAGCAGTACTTC. Protein product: CASSFRAGYYEQYF.

There are a few counts of this clonotype. A read error may produce the germline difference seen at one junction end. V is TRBV2 and J is TRBJ1-5; D call uncertain. From germline, CDR1 is SNHLY and CDR2 FYNNEI. CDR3 length: 16 amino acids. The CDR3 spells CASSDFGRRSNEPQHF. The CDR3 coding sequence is TGTGCCAGCAGTGATTTCGGGAGAAGGTCCAATGAGCCCCAGCATTTT.

CDR3 region: CANGNVEEQFF. The DNA for the CDR3 is TGTGCTAACGGGAACGTGGAGGAGCAGTTCTTC. The chain couples TRBV25-1 to TRBJ2-1; perhaps TRBD2 as D (5 bases). Germline CDR1 and CDR2: MGHDK and SYGVNS. The CDR3 length is 11 residues.

This clonotype was seen at least ten times. V gene TRBV20-1 combines with J gene TRBJ2-2, with D possibly TRBD1 on 5 matching bases. Germline CDR1 DFQATT, CDR2 SNEGSKA (reference sequence). Trimming removed 0 bases at V and 8 bases at J, with 22 bases between. The length of the CDR3 is 17 residues. This chain's CDR3 is CSARDWLEDTGDGELFF. The CDR3 coding sequence is TGCAGTGCTAGAGATTGGCTTGAGGACACCGGCGATGGGGAGCTGTTTTTT.

The chain employs TRBV20-1 and TRBJ1-2, with a tentative D call TRBD1 (5 bases). Trimming removed 4 bases from V and 4 bases from J, with 10 bases in between. The germline gives CDR1 DFQATT, CDR2 SNEGSKA (reference sequence). This CDR3 contains 12 residues. The chain's CDR3 is CSATGLLYGYTF. The CDR3, as DNA: TGCAGTGCTACAGGGCTCCTCTATGGCTACACCTTC.

There are many counts of this clonotype. The J gene is TRBJ2-3, the V gene TRBV11-2, with 7 bases lining up with TRBD2. The V gene's germline CDR1 is SGHAT and CDR2 FQNNGV. The CDR3 contains 14 residues. V lost 5 bases to trimming and J lost 2 bases; unmatched junction nucleotides: 4. DNA for the CDR3: TGTGCCAGCAGCCGGGACTACCTCACAGATACGCAGTATTTT. Translation gives CASSRDYLTDTQYF.